This T cell receptor (beta chain) was identified in a study of graft-versus-host responses after intestinal transplantation. Measured with immunoSEQ multiplex PCR; TCRdb has only the in-frame clones, and not every one. The table includes some 84,000 clones, about four fifths detected once. In the case of this clone: Its target is not known.

The receptor was derived from a human donor who received an intestinal transplant. The sequencing here drew on unstimulated CD4+ T cells sorted from spleen or lymph node cells, taken before intestinal transplant.

The CDR3 here is CASSNDRGNSPLHF. The DNA of the CDR3 is TGTGCCAGTAGTAACGACAGGGGAAATTCACCCCTCCACTTT. The chain has TRBV19 and TRBJ1-6, with 8 bases that match TRBD1. This CDR3 has 14 residues. The germline V gene has CDR1 LNHDA and CDR2 SQIVND (reference sequence). The J segment lost 7 bases and the V segment lost 4 bases, leaving 3 bases of the junction unmatched.